The next 23 T cell receptor beta chains were all read from a single sample in a study of OX40 agonist ivuxolimab in advanced cancers. Assay: immunoSEQ multiplex PCR; the TCRdb copy retains only in-frame clones and omits some. The sample has 90,000 or so clones, over 75% seen once. Source: CD4+ or CD8+ T cells sorted from blood, taken in a trial of the OX40 agonist ivuxolimab. The receptors were sampled from an adult with an advanced solid tumor such as melanoma, head and neck, liver or kidney cancer.

A single count supports this clone. The V call is TRBV28, the J call TRBJ1-2; D possibly corresponds to TRBD1 (5 bases). The V gene lost 6 bases and the J gene lost 8 bases, with 16 bases spanning the gap. The germline gives CDR1 MDHEN, CDR2 SYDVKM. CDR3 length: 13 amino acids. CDR3 nucleotide sequence: TGTGCCAGCAGCTCCACGCAGGGAGGAGGCTACACCTTC. As protein: CASSSTQGGGYTF.

The chain has TRBV5-1 and TRBJ2-5; 8 bases map to TRBD2. Germline V gene data show CDR1 as SGHRS and CDR2 as YFSETQ. The J segment lost 2 bases and the V segment lost 4 bases, leaving 10 bases of the junction unmatched. CDR3 size: 16 residues. The CDR3: CASSRTPGGGQETQYF. Written as DNA, the CDR3 is TGCGCCAGCAGCCGAACCCCGGGAGGGGGGCAAGAGACCCAGTACTTC.

The genes are TRBV19 and TRBJ2-1; 9 bases are shared with TRBD2. V trimming: 6 bases; J trimming: 1 base; junction bases outside the gene matches: 4. The CDR3 length is 15 residues. Germline-derived CDR1 and CDR2 are LNHDA and SQIVND (reference sequence). CDR3: CASSQTSGSYNEQFF. CDR3 DNA sequence: TGTGCCAGTAGCCAAACTAGCGGGTCCTACAATGAGCAGTTCTTC. Looking up the rest from reference TRBV19 and TRBJ2-1 gives the full variable domain: DGGITQSPKYLFRKEGQNVTLSCEQNLNHDAMYWYRQDPGQGLRLIYYSQIVNDFQKGDIAEGYSVSREKKESFPLTVTSAQKNPTAFYLCASSQTSGSYNEQFFGPGTRLTVL.

The chain links TRBV25-1 to TRBJ1-1; TRBD1 agrees at 7 bases. With V trimmed by 5 bases and J by 7 bases, 7 bases remained unmatched. The CDR3 is made up of 13 amino acids. Per germline, CDR1 MGHDK and CDR2 SYGVNS. The CDR3 sequence: CASSPTGALEAFF. CDR3 coding DNA: TGTGCCAGCAGTCCTACAGGGGCGCTTGAAGCTTTCTTT.

This clone was counted once. The rearrangement uses TRBV6-1 and TRBJ1-4, with D unclear. The germline gives CDR1 MNHNS, CDR2 SASEGT. V gave up 4 bases and J gave up 8 bases, with 11 bases separating them. CDR3 length: 13 residues. The CDR3 loop is CASSAAQIEKLFF. Written as DNA, the CDR3 is TGTGCCAGCAGTGCCGCACAGATCGAAAAACTGTTTTTT.

This sequence joins TRBV29-1 and TRBJ2-1; no reliable D call. The CDR3 consists of 12 residues. Germline V gene lookup returns CDR1 SQVTM and CDR2 ANQGSEA. The ends were cut back, 0 bases at V and 6 bases at J, with 6 bases in the middle. CDR3 nucleotides: TGCAGCGTTGAAGAGGAATCCAATGAGCAGTTCTTC. Translation: CSVEEESNEQFF.

The rearrangement links TRBV30 to TRBJ1-2; 7 nucleotides match TRBD1. CDR1 GTSNPN and CDR2 SVGIG come from the germline V gene (reference sequence). The V and J ends lost 1 base and 4 bases, in that order; junction bases with no gene match: 3. This CDR3 comprises 13 residues. This CDR3 is CAWSAWDSYGYTF. The DNA of the CDR3 is TGTGCCTGGAGTGCCTGGGACAGCTATGGCTACACCTTC.

This rearrangement joins TRBV29-1 to TRBJ1-2, with TRBD1 identical over 7 bases. The CDR3 is made up of 12 amino acids. The junction had 5 bases not matched to a gene; V was cut back by 3 bases and J by 7 bases. In germline, CDR1 is SQVTM, CDR2 ANQGSEA. CDR3 region: CSVETGQGGYTF. CDR3 bases: TGCAGCGTTGAGACAGGGCAAGGTGGCTACACCTTC.

V usage is TRBV28 and J usage is TRBJ2-1, with D maybe TRBD1 (6 bases). Trimming took 8 bases from V and 6 from J, leaving 17 bases between them. Germline V CDR1 and CDR2: MDHEN, SYDVKM. This CDR3 is built from 14 residues. The CDR3 loop reads CASLESRGRNEQFF. The DNA of the CDR3 is TGTGCCAGCTTGGAGAGCAGGGGACGCAATGAGCAGTTCTTC.

V gene TRBV10-3 combines with J gene TRBJ2-7; no reliable D call. V was pared by 4 bases and J by 2 bases, with 9 bases between. The germline V gene encodes CDR1 ENHRY and CDR2 SYGVKD. The CDR3 is made up of 13 amino acids. This CDR3 is CAISAQDPYEQYF. CDR3 DNA sequence: TGTGCCATCAGTGCGCAGGACCCCTACGAGCAGTACTTC.

The chain combines TRBV27 with TRBJ1-2, with a possible D match to TRBD1 (5 bases). The CDR3 consists of 13 residues. V was trimmed by 3 bases and J by 8 bases, leaving 13 bases between them. The germline CDR1 and CDR2 sequences are MNHEY and SMNVEV (reference sequence). The CDR3 is CASSFREGTGYTF. The DNA for the CDR3 is TGTGCCAGCAGTTTCAGAGAGGGGACGGGCTACACCTTC.

This chain connects TRBV18 to TRBJ2-1; D uncertain. Germline lookup yields CDR1 KGHSH and CDR2 LQKENI. Trimming cost V 2 bases and J 8 bases, with 7 bases left between them. The CDR3 has 12 amino acids. The DNA for the CDR3 is TGTGCCAGCTCACCAATGGTCGATGAGCAGTTCTTC. It encodes CASSPMVDEQFF.

The chain recombines TRBV18 with TRBJ2-3; D remains ambiguous. This CDR3 region has 13 residues. Germline V CDR1 and CDR2: KGHSH, LQKENI. Trimming left V 5 bases short and J 2 bases short, with 8 bases between. CDR3 sequence: CASSFSSTDTQYF. For the CDR3, the DNA is TGTGCCAGCTCATTTTCTTCCACAGATACGCAGTATTTT.

The chain has TRBV30 and TRBJ1-1, with D possibly matching TRBD1 (6 bases). There are 13 residues in the CDR3. The V gene lost 2 bases and the J gene lost 1 base, with 8 bases spanning the gap. Germline CDR1 and CDR2: GTSNPN and SVGIG (reference sequence). The CDR3 sequence is CAWSKTGNTEAFF. CDR3 bases: TGTGCCTGGAGTAAGACAGGGAACACTGAAGCTTTCTTT.

The J gene is TRBJ1-1, the V gene TRBV10-3, with D perhaps TRBD1 (5 bases). The CDR3 spans 15 residues. CDR1 is ENHRY and CDR2 is SYGVKD in the germline V gene. Trimming stripped 2 bases from V and 1 base from J, with 11 bases between. The CDR3 coding sequence is TGTGCCATCAGTGAGGGGGCAGGCCCGAACACTGAAGCTTTCTTT. Protein product: CAISEGAGPNTEAFF.

This clone was picked up one time. The chain links TRBV14 to TRBJ2-3; D is uncertain. The V and J ends lost 4 bases and 1 base respectively, with 15 bases between them. This CDR3 spans 16 amino acids. Germline loops: CDR1 SGHDN, CDR2 FVKESK. DNA of the CDR3: TGTGCCAGCAGCCCTCAGCGAGGTTTCGGCACAGATACGCAGTATTTT. Amino acid sequence: CASSPQRGFGTDTQYF.

This chain joins TRBV4-3 and TRBJ1-2; no definite D call. V lost 0 bases, J lost 4 bases, and 12 bases lay in between. Germline V gene sequence: CDR1 LGHNA, CDR2 YSLEER. This CDR3 spans 15 amino acids. CDR3 in amino acids: CASSQDLNGLYGYTF. CDR3 in DNA: TGCGCCAGCAGCCAAGATCTAAACGGCCTCTATGGCTACACCTTC.

The V call is TRBV28, the J call TRBJ2-7, with a possible D match to TRBD1 (6 bases). This CDR3 is 13 amino acids long. V lost 6 bases to trimming and J lost 0 bases, with 9 bases between them. The germline V gene encodes CDR1 MDHEN and CDR2 SYDVKM. CDR3 in amino acids: CASRETGSYEQYF. The CDR3 nucleotides are TGTGCCAGCAGGGAGACAGGCTCCTACGAGCAGTACTTC.

A remark on this clone: The junction shows a germline mismatch at one end, possibly a read error. This chain uses TRBV7-7 with TRBJ2-1; D tentatively fits TRBD1 or TRBD2 (6 bases each). This CDR3 region has 13 residues. The germline V gene encodes CDR1 SSHAT and CDR2 FNYEAQ (reference sequence). CDR3 amino acids: CASSLGRGTEQFF. The CDR3 bases are TGTGCTAGCAGCTTAGGCCGGGGGACAGAGCAGTTCTTC.

The chain employs TRBV6-1 and TRBJ2-3; no reliable D call. V lost 6 bases and J lost 4, with 8 bases in between. The germline V gene encodes CDR1 MNHNS and CDR2 SASEGT. CDR3 length: 12 amino acids. CDR3 coding DNA: TGTGCCAGCAGCGCAGGCGCAGATACGCAGTATTTT. Its translation is CASSAGADTQYF.

V is TRBV19 and J is TRBJ1-5; 10 bases fit TRBD1. CDR1 is LNHDA, CDR2 SQIVND, per germline (reference sequence). J was trimmed by 4 bases and V by 7 bases; bases with no gene match: 1. The CDR3 spans 13 residues. The CDR3: CASMGQGNQPQHF. The CDR3, as DNA: TGTGCCAGTATGGGACAGGGGAATCAGCCCCAGCATTTT.

This sequence joins TRBV4-3 and TRBJ1-1; D unresolved. The CDR3 is 15 amino acids. Trimming removed 0 bases at V and 2 bases at J, with 10 bases between. The germline V gene encodes CDR1 LGHNA and CDR2 YSLEER. CDR3 protein: CASSQEAGVNTEAFF. The CDR3 nucleotides read TGCGCCAGCAGCCAAGAGGCGGGAGTCAACACTGAAGCTTTCTTT.

The V and J genes are TRBV6-5 and TRBJ2-7; D unclear. V lost 4 bases, J lost 4 bases, and 5 bases lay in between. The CDR3 sequence is 11 residues long. CDR1 is MNHEY, CDR2 SVGAGI, per germline. Written as DNA, the CDR3 is TGTGCCAGCAGTTCCTGGTACGAGCAGTACTTC. Its protein product is CASSSWYEQYF.